This is a list of T cell receptor beta chains from one sample in a study of T-cell memory formation after mild COVID-19. TCRdb re-derived calls from the 5' RACE reads in MiXCR, one entry per CDR3 protein. The sample shows some 120,000 distinct CDR3 sequences, around 6.3% of them seen only once. The sequencing input was PBMCs or a T cell subset sorted from them (not recorded which). All receptors derive from an adult woman who had mild COVID-19 (a few samples of this study predate the infection). Cell type and time point are not known. The CDR3 runs from the conserved cysteine through the conserved F or W. The D gene is left open where the match is weak. Size is omitted from some rows. Given values are once, few, many or a class for expanded clones.

size: many
D: -
V: TRBV7-2
J: TRBJ2-5
CDR3: CASRSQETQYF
DNA: TGTGCCAGCAGAAGCCAAGAGACCCAGTACTTC

size: -
D: TRBD1
V: TRBV5-1
J: TRBJ2-7
CDR3: CASSSTPGQGSYEQYF
DNA: TGCGCCAGCAGCTCAACCCCGGGACAGGGCTCCTACGAGCAGTACTTC

size: -
D: -
V: TRBV6-5
J: TRBJ2-6
CDR3: CASSYSAGSSSGANVLTF
DNA: TGTGCCAGCAGTTACTCGGCGGGGAGCTCCTCTGGGGCCAACGTCCTGACTTTC

size: -
D: -
V: TRBV7-2
J: TRBJ1-2
CDR3: CASSPLGLTYGYTF
DNA: TGTGCCAGCAGCCCCCTTGGGCTGACCTATGGCTACACCTTC

size: many
D: TRBD2
V: TRBV4-3
J: TRBJ2-1
CDR3: CASSQSSGRHNEQFF
DNA: TGCGCCAGCAGCCAATCTAGCGGGAGGCACAATGAGCAGTTCTTC

size: -
D: TRBD2
V: TRBV9
J: TRBJ2-5
CDR3: CASSVGGLAAAETQYF
DNA: TGTGCCAGCAGCGTAGGGGGACTAGCGGCAGCAGAGACCCAGTACTTC

size: -
D: -
V: TRBV4-1
J: TRBJ1-1
CDR3: CASSRGPARTGGTEAFF
DNA: TGCGCCAGCAGCCGCGGACCTGCGAGGACCGGGGGCACTGAAGCTTTCTTT

size: few
D: TRBD2
V: TRBV7-2
J: TRBJ2-5
CDR3: CASSLVHLAGASGYF
DNA: TGTGCCAGCAGCTTAGTGCATCTAGCGGGGGCCTCCGGGTACTTC

size: few
D: -
V: TRBV5-1
J: TRBJ2-6
CDR3: CASGWEGGANVLTF
DNA: TGCGCCAGCGGATGGGAAGGTGGGGCCAACGTCCTGACTTTC

size: few
D: -
V: TRBV24-1
J: TRBJ2-5
CDR3: CATSGRGGVQETQYF
DNA: TGTGCCACCAGTGGTCGAGGGGGGGTCCAAGAGACCCAGTACTTC